The source of this T cell receptor (beta chain) is a study of cytomegalovirus exposure and HLA in healthy donors. Study observations and caveats: The only immune exposure information that was available was CMV serostatus. The presence/absence work took it that sequencing depth was about the same across donors. Later on, a genetic analysis was performed. It linked a missense variant in DCLRE1C with V- and J-gene trimming of TCR beta.

Researchers ran the PCR with 60 Vbeta and 13 Jbeta primers. Generated by immunoSEQ multiplex PCR, the TCRdb table keeps only in-frame clones and is missing some. This table has 150,000 to 200,000 clones, 80% appearing once. The CDR3 extends over 15 amino acids. Germline V CDR1 and CDR2: MNHNS, SASEGT. The V gene lost 5 bases and the J gene lost 7 bases, with 17 bases spanning the gap. Comments on this clone: Its matching antigen is unknown.

The rearrangement joins TRBV6-1 to TRBJ1-4; D perhaps matches TRBD1 (6 bases). This receptor was taken from a male donor in good health and CMV-seropositive. Specimen: PBMCs. CDR3 bases: TGTGCCAGCAGTACACAGGGTGGGTTCGGTGAAAAACTGTTTTTT. It translates to CASSTQGGFGEKLFF.